This TCR beta chain stems from a study of a mutant IDH1 vaccine in newly diagnosed glioma. For the study at large: Patients got radiotherapy, temozolomide, or both beforehand, and most got both.

Trimming pared 6 bases from V and 10 bases from J, leaving 10 bases between. Germline CDR1 MNHNS, CDR2 SASEGT. CDR3 length: 11 residues. Time point meaning: week 23, last vaccination. With topical imiquimod, each dose of the vaccine consisted of 300 ug of mutant IDH1 20-mer peptide. Notes on this clone: Its antigen is currently unknown.

TCRdb's copy holds only in-frame clones and misses some; the assay was immunoSEQ multiplex PCR. The sample yields approximately 60,000 clones, roughly 77% seen once. The sample in question was PBMCs, obtained from a glioma patient whose treatment included an IDH1 peptide vaccine. The receptor was derived from a woman between 40 and 55 years old with glioma. Some clones in this sample may be carry-over from other donors' samples. The chain combines TRBV6-1 with TRBJ2-1, with D perhaps TRBD2 (5 bases). The CDR3 region is CASRVAREQFF. CDR3 DNA: TGTGCCAGCAGGGTAGCGAGGGAGCAGTTCTTC.